Below, 19 T cell receptor beta chains from the same sample are listed, as sequenced in a study of blood T cell repertoires in COVID-19 (dated by TCRdb to between 2020 and 2021). The library relied on the immunoSEQ multiplex PCR assay. TCRdb retrieved this table from immuneACCESS and kept in-frame rearrangements only. Not all clones are present; in checked studies, unresolved V genes account for under half, and no reason is known for the remainder. The sample table records 200,000 to 300,000 clones; more than 75% of these occur just once. Roughly 5% of the sample is held by the ten biggest clonotypes. The specimen sequenced was peripheral blood. The origin of the receptors is a woman between 55 and 75 years old with COVID-19, enrolled during active disease.

The rearrangement joins TRBV29-1 to TRBJ1-1; D gene uncertain. The ends were cut back, 6 bases at V and 0 bases at J, with 11 bases in the middle. CDR1 is SQVTM and CDR2 is ANQGSEA in the germline V gene. CDR3 length: 13 amino acids. CDR3 DNA: TGCAGCGTCGGAGGGAGTATGAACACTGAAGCTTTCTTT. Translating gives CSVGGSMNTEAFF.

The rearrangement uses TRBV11-2 and TRBJ2-7, with a weak D call TRBD2 (5 bases). The CDR3 loop spans 14 amino acids. V lost 5 bases and J lost 3, with 14 bases in between. The germline gives CDR1 SGHAT, CDR2 FQNNGV. CDR3 in amino acids: CASSIQSGSYEQYF. DNA for the CDR3: TGTGCCAGCAGCATCCAAAGCGGCAGCTACGAGCAGTACTTC.

V usage is TRBV7-9 and J usage is TRBJ2-2, with 7 bases that match TRBD1. The CDR3 is made up of 15 amino acids. The trim removed 3 bases at V and 3 bases at J, leaving 4 bases unmatched. Germline CDR1 is SEHNR and CDR2 is FQNEAQ (reference sequence). CDR3 coding DNA: TGTGCCAGCAGCTTGAATCAGGGGGACACCGGGGAGCTGTTTTTT. This sequence encodes CASSLNQGDTGELFF. The full variable domain, rest sourced from reference TRBV7-9 and TRBJ2-2, is DTGVSQNPRHKITKRGQNVTFRCDPISEHNRLYWYRQTLGQGPEFLTYFQNEAQLEKSRLLSDRFSAERPKGSFSTLEIQRTEQGDSAMYLCASSLNQGDTGELFFGEGSRLTVL.

The chain links TRBV4-3 to TRBJ2-3; no firm D call. The germline gives CDR1 LGHNA, CDR2 YSLEER. Between the trimmed V and J ends, which lost 0 bases and 4 bases, there was a span of 5 bases. The CDR3 spans 13 residues. The CDR3 loop is CASSQDIADTQYF. CDR3 in DNA: TGCGCCAGCAGCCAAGATATCGCAGATACGCAGTATTTT.

This rearrangement joins TRBV19 to TRBJ2-6; 7 bases fit TRBD2. Losses at the gene ends were 3 bases for V and 0 bases for J; bases not matched to a gene: 2. CDR3 length: 16 amino acids. Germline CDR1 LNHDA, CDR2 SQIVND (reference sequence). Written as DNA, the CDR3 is TGTGCCAGTAGTATCCGGGGGGTCTCTGGGGCCAACGTCCTGACTTTC. Translated: CASSIRGVSGANVLTF.

The chain recombines TRBV19 with TRBJ2-1; a weak D match, TRBD2 (6 bases). The V end was cut by 3 bases, the J end by 0 bases, with 15 bases between. The CDR3 is 17 amino acids. CDR1 LNHDA and CDR2 SQIVND come from the germline V gene (reference sequence). The CDR3 sequence: CASSIRSSASSYNEQFF. The DNA for the CDR3 is TGTGCCAGTAGTATTCGTTCTAGCGCTAGCTCCTACAATGAGCAGTTCTTC. Supplemented by reference TRBV19 and TRBJ2-1, the full variable domain reads DGGITQSPKYLFRKEGQNVTLSCEQNLNHDAMYWYRQDPGQGLRLIYYSQIVNDFQKGDIAEGYSVSREKKESFPLTVTSAQKNPTAFYLCASSIRSSASSYNEQFFGPGTRLTVL.

The CDR3 loop reads CASSFTTVSTEAFF. The CDR3 nucleotides are TGCGCCAGCAGCTTTACGACAGTCAGCACTGAAGCTTTCTTT. The chain uses TRBV5-1 and TRBJ1-1; perhaps TRBD1 as D (5 bases). CDR1 is SGHRS and CDR2 is YFSETQ in the germline V gene. Between the trimmed V and J ends, which lost 2 bases and 4 bases, there was a span of 12 bases. The CDR3 totals 14 residues.

This clone was seen only once. V is TRBV7-3 and J is TRBJ1-1; D uncertain. The CDR3 is 12 residues long. Germline CDR1 is SGHTA and CDR2 is FQGTGA. V dropped 3 bases and J dropped 5 bases, with 7 bases sitting between them. CDR3 sequence: CASSFTGTEAFF. In nucleotides, the CDR3 is TGTGCCAGCAGCTTCACCGGGACTGAAGCTTTCTTT.

The chain combines TRBV7-8 with TRBJ1-1; D may be TRBD1 (5 bases). Germline V gene data show CDR1 as SGHVS and CDR2 as FQNEAQ. The CDR3 loop spans 13 amino acids. V was pared by 1 base and J by 7 bases, with 10 bases between. CDR3 in DNA: TGTGCCAGCAGCTTAGAAAGGGGACTTGAAGCTTTCTTT. This translates into CASSLERGLEAFF.

The V gene is TRBV28, the J gene TRBJ2-1; D might be TRBD1 (6 bases). V lost 6 bases and J 10 bases, leaving 19 bases between the germline ends. The CDR3 covers 14 residues. Germline V gene data show CDR1 as MDHEN and CDR2 as SYDVKM. In DNA form, the CDR3 reads TGTGCCAGCAGAGAACAGGGACGAAGGGGGGAGCAGTTCTTC. It translates to CASREQGRRGEQFF.

The genes are TRBV6-2 or TRBV6-3 and TRBJ2-7; unclear D gene. V was trimmed by 2 bases and J by 1 base, leaving 9 bases between them. The CDR3 length is 14 residues. The V gene's germline CDR1 is MNHEY and CDR2 SVGEGT. The CDR3 spells CASSYGWPSYEQYF. The CDR3, as DNA: TGTGCCAGCAGTTACGGCTGGCCGTCCTACGAGCAGTACTTC.

The genes are TRBV19 and TRBJ2-6, with a possible D match to TRBD1 (5 bases). The CDR3 sequence is 16 residues long. Trimming removed 4 bases at V and 4 bases at J, with 14 bases between. Germline V CDR1 and CDR2: LNHDA, SQIVND (reference sequence). CDR3 loop: CASSKDMGNGANVLTF. DNA of the CDR3: TGTGCCAGTAGTAAGGACATGGGAAACGGGGCCAACGTCCTGACTTTC.

The J gene is TRBJ2-1, the V gene TRBV20-1, with 7 positions matching TRBD2. Trimming cost V 1 base and J 14 bases; bases outside gene matches: 5. Germline V gives CDR1 DFQATT, CDR2 SNEGSKA (reference sequence). The CDR3 is 11 amino acids. The CDR3 sequence is CSARVGGREFF. DNA for the CDR3: TGCAGTGCTAGAGTCGGCGGGAGAGAGTTCTTC.

The CDR3 DNA reads as TGTGCCAGCAGCTTGGGGCAGGGATCCACAGATACGCAGTATTTT. This codes for CASSLGQGSTDTQYF. This chain links TRBV5-4 with TRBJ2-3; D perhaps matches TRBD1 (5 bases). The CDR3 is 15 amino acids. Germline V gene lookup returns CDR1 SGHNT and CDR2 YYREEE (reference sequence). Trimming shortened V by 0 bases and J by 2 bases, and 10 bases separated the two germline ends.

V and J are TRBV7-3 and TRBJ2-3, with a possible D match to TRBD2 (5 bases). This CDR3 spans 15 amino acids. CDR1 is SGHTA and CDR2 is FQGTGA in the germline V gene. V lost 3 bases and J 6 bases, leaving 16 bases between the germline ends. CDR3 bases: TGTGCCAGCAGCTTTGAGGGAAGGTCTAGGGATACGCAGTATTTT. Protein: CASSFEGRSRDTQYF.

Points on this clone: Other nucleotide sequences in the sample specify the same CDR3. CDR3 sequence: CASSLDRGYGYTF. The DNA of the CDR3 is TGCGCCAGCAGTCTCGACAGGGGCTATGGCTACACCTTC. The V gene is TRBV5-1, the J gene TRBJ1-2; 8 bases align to TRBD1. V lost 5 bases and J lost 4; bases outside the gene matches: 4. This CDR3 region has 13 residues. From germline, CDR1 is SGHRS and CDR2 YFSETQ.

A single count supports this clone. CDR3 region: CAWSVAMEETQYF. The DNA for the CDR3 is TGTGCCTGGAGTGTAGCAATGGAAGAGACCCAGTACTTC. The V gene is TRBV30, the J gene TRBJ2-5, with D unresolved. The CDR3 has 13 amino acids. V lost 0 bases and J lost 3, with 8 bases in between. CDR1 and CDR2 (germline): GTSNPN, SVGIG (reference sequence).

In DNA form, the CDR3 reads TGTGCCAGCAGCCTCGGGGGAGCGGGAGGGACCCAGTACTTC. Its translation is CASSLGGAGGTQYF. The J gene is TRBJ2-5, the V gene TRBV3-1 (or the pseudogene TRBV3-2), with 9 bases aligning to TRBD2. The CDR3 loop spans 14 amino acids. Germline V lookup: CDR1 LGHDT, CDR2 YNNKEL (reference sequence). V was clipped by 4 bases and J by 7 bases; unmatched bases: 7.

The gene calls are TRBV7-3 and TRBJ2-1; tentatively, D is TRBD2 (6 bases). The germline gives CDR1 SGHTA, CDR2 FQGTGA. This CDR3 has 17 residues. V lost 4 bases, J lost 3 bases, and 19 bases lay in between. CDR3 nucleotides: TGTGCCAGCAGCTCGCCGGGTGGGGTAGCGGACTACAATGAGCAGTTCTTC. This translates into CASSSPGGVADYNEQFF.